These 17 T cell receptor beta chains were sequenced from one sample in a study of sequential checkpoint blockade in melanoma. Profiled with immunoSEQ multiplex PCR; TCRdb holds only in-frame clones, not every one. The table lists around 34,000 clones, 82% of them singletons. Treatment indicated: randomized to nivolumab then ipilimumab (arm A) or the reverse (arm B). The input for sequencing was CD8+ T cells sorted from blood (inferred from file names), taken from a patient given nivolumab and ipilimumab in sequence. The source is a human donor with melanoma.

The CDR3 DNA reads as TGTGCCAGCAGTTTATCTTACTCTGGGGCCAACGTCCTGACTTTC. Its translation: CASSLSYSGANVLTF. V is TRBV27 and J is TRBJ2-6; no clear D. CDR1 is MNHEY and CDR2 is SMNVEV in the germline V gene (reference sequence). The CDR3 is made up of 15 amino acids. The V end was cut by 0 bases, the J end by 0 bases, with 3 bases between.

J is TRBJ2-4 and V is TRBV14, with TRBD1 identical over 9 bases. Trimming removed 4 bases from V and 9 bases from J; junction bases left unmatched: 4. Germline V CDR1 and CDR2: SGHDN, FVKESK. CDR3 size: 13 residues. CDR3 residues: CASSLQGAGIQYF. The CDR3 DNA follows: TGTGCCAGCAGCCTACAGGGGGCGGGCATTCAGTACTTC.

The chain carries TRBV28 and TRBJ2-5; TRBD1 aligns across 10 bases. The CDR3 runs 14 residues. The germline CDR1 and CDR2 sequences are MDHEN and SYDVKM. V gave up 6 bases and J gave up 5 bases; unmatched junction bases: 6. This CDR3 is CASRGTGVVETQYF. For the CDR3, the DNA is TGTGCCAGCAGGGGGACAGGGGTTGTGGAGACCCAGTACTTC.

The rearrangement uses TRBV15 and TRBJ2-5, with D possibly TRBD2 on 5 matching bases. Trimming took 1 base from V and 5 from J, leaving 14 bases between them. CDR1 LNHNV and CDR2 YYDKDF come from the germline V gene (reference sequence). CDR3 length: 15 amino acids. The CDR3 sequence: CATSRALGELETQYF. The CDR3 DNA is TGTGCCACCAGCAGAGCCCTCGGGGAACTGGAGACCCAGTACTTC.

Here the CDR3 DNA reads TGCGCCAGCAGCCAGTACCCGGGACTAGCGGCGGAGACCCAGTACTTC. This encodes CASSQYPGLAAETQYF. The chain combines TRBV4-1 with TRBJ2-5, with 11 bases that match TRBD2. Germline trimming cut 3 bases from V and 5 bases from J; bases unmatched to any gene: 8. Germline CDR1 is MGHRA and CDR2 is YSYEKL. CDR3 length equals 16 residues.

V gene TRBV5-4 combines with J gene TRBJ2-7; D is uncertain. The CDR3 is 16 amino acids. CDR1 and CDR2 (germline): SGHNT, YYREEE (reference sequence). Trimming took 0 bases from V and 3 from J, leaving 16 bases between them. The DNA of the CDR3 is TGTGCCAGCAGCTTGGGCCTGGGCAGGCGAATCTACGAGCAGTACTTC. Residues: CASSLGLGRRIYEQYF.

The table lists this clone with a count of one. The chain has TRBV2 and TRBJ2-7; 7 bases fit TRBD2. Germline lookup yields CDR1 SNHLY and CDR2 FYNNEI. The ends lost 3 bases at V and 3 bases at J; junction bases unmatched: 8. The CDR3 sequence is 15 residues long. The CDR3 DNA reads TGTGCCAGCAGTGAGGCAGCGGGATTTGGCTACGAGCAGTACTTC. Protein product: CASSEAAGFGYEQYF.

This chain connects TRBV11-2 to TRBJ2-7; a weak D match, TRBD1 (6 bases). The CDR3 is made up of 15 amino acids. Per the germline V gene, CDR1 is SGHAT and CDR2 is FQNNGV. Deletions cut 7 bases from V and 0 bases from J, with 16 bases between. CDR3 region: CASNPVDRSSYEQYF. In nucleotides, the CDR3 is TGTGCCAGCAACCCGGTTGACAGGAGCTCCTACGAGCAGTACTTC.

V usage is TRBV6-5 and J usage is TRBJ2-1, with a tentative D call TRBD2 (5 bases). The CDR3 covers 15 residues. The germline gives CDR1 MNHEY, CDR2 SVGAGI. V lost 5 bases, J lost 0 bases, and 11 bases lay in between. CDR3 sequence (DNA): TGTGCCAGCAGTGCGGACTTGTCCTCCTACAATGAGCAGTTCTTC. Translated, it gives CASSADLSSYNEQFF.

V gene TRBV6-5 combines with J gene TRBJ2-1; TRBD1 is a possible D gene (6 bases). This CDR3 has 14 residues. Trimming removed 2 bases from V and 6 bases from J, with 11 bases in between. From germline, CDR1 is MNHEY and CDR2 SVGAGI. The CDR3 reads CASSYVAGVNEQFF. The DNA for the CDR3 is TGTGCCAGCAGTTACGTCGCAGGGGTCAATGAGCAGTTCTTC.

This clone was observed a single time. The genes are TRBV7-8 and TRBJ2-7; possible D gene TRBD2, 5 bases. The CDR3 spans 11 residues. V lost 6 bases and J 6 bases, leaving 9 bases between the germline ends. The germline gives CDR1 SGHVS, CDR2 FQNEAQ. The CDR3 nucleotides are TGTGCCAGCAGGTCGGGGATCGAGCAGTACTTC. Translated: CASRSGIEQYF.

The chain is built from TRBV10-3 and TRBJ2-7; D might be TRBD1 (5 bases). This CDR3 has 14 residues. Trimming cost V 6 bases and J 5 bases, with 17 bases left between them. The germline CDR1 and CDR2 sequences are ENHRY and SYGVKD. CDR3 loop: CAIRVKDMAHEQYF. CDR3 coding DNA: TGTGCCATCAGAGTTAAGGACATGGCCCACGAGCAGTACTTC.

The rearrangement links TRBV5-1 to TRBJ2-7; D may be TRBD1 (5 bases). Trimming took 0 bases from V and 2 from J, leaving 15 bases between them. The CDR3 has 16 amino acids. Germline V gene lookup returns CDR1 SGHRS and CDR2 YFSETQ. This chain's CDR3 is CASSLAQDSLTYEQYF. The CDR3, as DNA: TGCGCCAGCAGCTTGGCCCAAGACAGCCTCACCTACGAGCAGTACTTC.

This clone appeared a single time. CDR3 sequence: CASSPGSNQPQHF. The CDR3 DNA reads as TGTGCCAGCTCCCCAGGGAGCAATCAGCCCCAGCATTTT. The V call is TRBV28, the J call TRBJ1-5; TRBD1 might be the D (5 bases). Germline CDR1 is MDHEN and CDR2 is SYDVKM. The V end was cut by 8 bases, the J end by 1 base, with 9 bases between. The CDR3 has 13 residues.

This chain connects TRBV15 to TRBJ1-5; D gene uncertain. Germline CDR1 and CDR2: LNHNV and YYDKDF (reference sequence). This CDR3 is built from 14 residues. Trimming removed 8 bases at V and 0 bases at J, with 11 bases between. The CDR3 here is CATHDTYSNQPQHF. The CDR3 nucleotides are TGTGCCACCCACGACACCTATAGCAATCAGCCCCAGCATTTT.

This clone showed up just once. The rearrangement uses TRBV4-3 and TRBJ2-4, with D possibly being TRBD1 (7 bases). Between the trimmed V and J ends, which lost 4 bases and 7 bases, there was a span of 17 bases. Germline lookup yields CDR1 LGHNA and CDR2 YSLEER. This CDR3 comprises 15 residues. The CDR3 DNA follows: TGCGCCAGCAGCCCCGGAACGGCAGGGGGGAACATTCAGTACTTC. As protein: CASSPGTAGGNIQYF.

This chain uses TRBV5-4 with TRBJ1-2; D possibly corresponds to TRBD1 (5 bases). Trimming removed 10 bases from V and 6 bases from J, with 16 bases in between. Germline loops: CDR1 SGHNT, CDR2 YYREEE (reference sequence). CDR3 size: 12 residues. The CDR3 loop reads CAEGGEDNGYTF. The CDR3 DNA reads TGTGCCGAAGGAGGGGAGGACAATGGCTACACCTTC.